Listed below are T cell receptor beta chains from one sample, sequenced in a study of blood T cell repertoires in COVID-19. Some clones are missing from TCRdb's copy, which holds only in-frame ones; the method was immunoSEQ multiplex PCR. The repertoire holds 110,000 to 150,000 clones, with around 77% as singletons. The material sequenced was peripheral blood. The receptors stem from a man in his forties or fifties with active or convalescent COVID-19. CDR3s include the opening cysteine and the closing phenylalanine or tryptophan.

CDR3 length,J gene,V gene,CDR3 protein
14,TRBJ1-5,TRBV6-5,CASSYGTVGQPQHF
15,TRBJ2-7,TRBV11-2,CASSLVGGKAYEQYF
13,TRBJ1-4,TRBV29-1,CSVEVGGNEKLFF
16,TRBJ2-1,TRBV4-2,CASSQGGGVEFNEQFF
13,TRBJ1-2,TRBV6-5,CASSPTSNYGYTF
14,TRBJ2-3,TRBV27,CASSYRVEGDTQYF
14,TRBJ2-7,TRBV5-1,CASSLGLQSYEQYF
14,TRBJ2-5,TRBV6-5,CASSRITGRETQYF
17,TRBJ2-1,TRBV5-1,CASSLVSGPVSYNEQFF
14,TRBJ2-2,TRBV3-1/TRBV3-2,CASSPRVDTGELFF
14,TRBJ2-3,TRBV13,CASSLSLGRDTQYF